Listed here are 3 T cell receptor beta chains from one sample, sequenced in a study of blood T cell repertoires in COVID-19. Assay used: immunoSEQ multiplex PCR; TCRdb lists only in-frame clones, some missing. There are 120,000 to 150,000 clones in the sample; roughly 80% occur only once, and approximately 40% lies in the top ten. The sequencing sample was made of peripheral blood. The receptors stem from a human donor in a cohort sampled during active COVID-19.

This chain uses TRBV30 with TRBJ1-2; the D gene is possibly TRBD1 (5 bases). This CDR3 comprises 13 residues. Between the trimmed V and J ends, which lost 1 base and 1 base, there was a span of 7 bases. Per the germline V gene, CDR1 is GTSNPN and CDR2 is SVGIG (reference sequence). The CDR3 DNA reads TGTGCCTGGAGTGGGGGCTATAACTATGGCTACACCTTC. Its protein is CAWSGGYNYGYTF.

The V and J genes are TRBV4-2 and TRBJ2-7; no reliable D call. V lost 3 bases and J 0 bases, leaving 9 bases between the germline ends. Germline lookup yields CDR1 LGHNA and CDR2 YNFKEQ. The CDR3 extends over 14 amino acids. The CDR3 sequence is CASSQGPLSYEQYF. CDR3 DNA: TGTGCCAGCAGCCAGGGCCCTCTCTCCTACGAGCAGTACTTC.

This clone has a single count. The rearrangement joins TRBV7-2 to TRBJ1-1; D not certain. With 4 bases removed from V and 1 base from J, the gap between germline ends came to 10 bases. Germline V gene sequence: CDR1 SGHTA, CDR2 FQGNSA. The CDR3 has 14 amino acids. CDR3 loop: CASSWTLKNTEAFF. The DNA for the CDR3 is TGTGCCAGCAGCTGGACTCTTAAGAACACTGAAGCTTTCTTT.